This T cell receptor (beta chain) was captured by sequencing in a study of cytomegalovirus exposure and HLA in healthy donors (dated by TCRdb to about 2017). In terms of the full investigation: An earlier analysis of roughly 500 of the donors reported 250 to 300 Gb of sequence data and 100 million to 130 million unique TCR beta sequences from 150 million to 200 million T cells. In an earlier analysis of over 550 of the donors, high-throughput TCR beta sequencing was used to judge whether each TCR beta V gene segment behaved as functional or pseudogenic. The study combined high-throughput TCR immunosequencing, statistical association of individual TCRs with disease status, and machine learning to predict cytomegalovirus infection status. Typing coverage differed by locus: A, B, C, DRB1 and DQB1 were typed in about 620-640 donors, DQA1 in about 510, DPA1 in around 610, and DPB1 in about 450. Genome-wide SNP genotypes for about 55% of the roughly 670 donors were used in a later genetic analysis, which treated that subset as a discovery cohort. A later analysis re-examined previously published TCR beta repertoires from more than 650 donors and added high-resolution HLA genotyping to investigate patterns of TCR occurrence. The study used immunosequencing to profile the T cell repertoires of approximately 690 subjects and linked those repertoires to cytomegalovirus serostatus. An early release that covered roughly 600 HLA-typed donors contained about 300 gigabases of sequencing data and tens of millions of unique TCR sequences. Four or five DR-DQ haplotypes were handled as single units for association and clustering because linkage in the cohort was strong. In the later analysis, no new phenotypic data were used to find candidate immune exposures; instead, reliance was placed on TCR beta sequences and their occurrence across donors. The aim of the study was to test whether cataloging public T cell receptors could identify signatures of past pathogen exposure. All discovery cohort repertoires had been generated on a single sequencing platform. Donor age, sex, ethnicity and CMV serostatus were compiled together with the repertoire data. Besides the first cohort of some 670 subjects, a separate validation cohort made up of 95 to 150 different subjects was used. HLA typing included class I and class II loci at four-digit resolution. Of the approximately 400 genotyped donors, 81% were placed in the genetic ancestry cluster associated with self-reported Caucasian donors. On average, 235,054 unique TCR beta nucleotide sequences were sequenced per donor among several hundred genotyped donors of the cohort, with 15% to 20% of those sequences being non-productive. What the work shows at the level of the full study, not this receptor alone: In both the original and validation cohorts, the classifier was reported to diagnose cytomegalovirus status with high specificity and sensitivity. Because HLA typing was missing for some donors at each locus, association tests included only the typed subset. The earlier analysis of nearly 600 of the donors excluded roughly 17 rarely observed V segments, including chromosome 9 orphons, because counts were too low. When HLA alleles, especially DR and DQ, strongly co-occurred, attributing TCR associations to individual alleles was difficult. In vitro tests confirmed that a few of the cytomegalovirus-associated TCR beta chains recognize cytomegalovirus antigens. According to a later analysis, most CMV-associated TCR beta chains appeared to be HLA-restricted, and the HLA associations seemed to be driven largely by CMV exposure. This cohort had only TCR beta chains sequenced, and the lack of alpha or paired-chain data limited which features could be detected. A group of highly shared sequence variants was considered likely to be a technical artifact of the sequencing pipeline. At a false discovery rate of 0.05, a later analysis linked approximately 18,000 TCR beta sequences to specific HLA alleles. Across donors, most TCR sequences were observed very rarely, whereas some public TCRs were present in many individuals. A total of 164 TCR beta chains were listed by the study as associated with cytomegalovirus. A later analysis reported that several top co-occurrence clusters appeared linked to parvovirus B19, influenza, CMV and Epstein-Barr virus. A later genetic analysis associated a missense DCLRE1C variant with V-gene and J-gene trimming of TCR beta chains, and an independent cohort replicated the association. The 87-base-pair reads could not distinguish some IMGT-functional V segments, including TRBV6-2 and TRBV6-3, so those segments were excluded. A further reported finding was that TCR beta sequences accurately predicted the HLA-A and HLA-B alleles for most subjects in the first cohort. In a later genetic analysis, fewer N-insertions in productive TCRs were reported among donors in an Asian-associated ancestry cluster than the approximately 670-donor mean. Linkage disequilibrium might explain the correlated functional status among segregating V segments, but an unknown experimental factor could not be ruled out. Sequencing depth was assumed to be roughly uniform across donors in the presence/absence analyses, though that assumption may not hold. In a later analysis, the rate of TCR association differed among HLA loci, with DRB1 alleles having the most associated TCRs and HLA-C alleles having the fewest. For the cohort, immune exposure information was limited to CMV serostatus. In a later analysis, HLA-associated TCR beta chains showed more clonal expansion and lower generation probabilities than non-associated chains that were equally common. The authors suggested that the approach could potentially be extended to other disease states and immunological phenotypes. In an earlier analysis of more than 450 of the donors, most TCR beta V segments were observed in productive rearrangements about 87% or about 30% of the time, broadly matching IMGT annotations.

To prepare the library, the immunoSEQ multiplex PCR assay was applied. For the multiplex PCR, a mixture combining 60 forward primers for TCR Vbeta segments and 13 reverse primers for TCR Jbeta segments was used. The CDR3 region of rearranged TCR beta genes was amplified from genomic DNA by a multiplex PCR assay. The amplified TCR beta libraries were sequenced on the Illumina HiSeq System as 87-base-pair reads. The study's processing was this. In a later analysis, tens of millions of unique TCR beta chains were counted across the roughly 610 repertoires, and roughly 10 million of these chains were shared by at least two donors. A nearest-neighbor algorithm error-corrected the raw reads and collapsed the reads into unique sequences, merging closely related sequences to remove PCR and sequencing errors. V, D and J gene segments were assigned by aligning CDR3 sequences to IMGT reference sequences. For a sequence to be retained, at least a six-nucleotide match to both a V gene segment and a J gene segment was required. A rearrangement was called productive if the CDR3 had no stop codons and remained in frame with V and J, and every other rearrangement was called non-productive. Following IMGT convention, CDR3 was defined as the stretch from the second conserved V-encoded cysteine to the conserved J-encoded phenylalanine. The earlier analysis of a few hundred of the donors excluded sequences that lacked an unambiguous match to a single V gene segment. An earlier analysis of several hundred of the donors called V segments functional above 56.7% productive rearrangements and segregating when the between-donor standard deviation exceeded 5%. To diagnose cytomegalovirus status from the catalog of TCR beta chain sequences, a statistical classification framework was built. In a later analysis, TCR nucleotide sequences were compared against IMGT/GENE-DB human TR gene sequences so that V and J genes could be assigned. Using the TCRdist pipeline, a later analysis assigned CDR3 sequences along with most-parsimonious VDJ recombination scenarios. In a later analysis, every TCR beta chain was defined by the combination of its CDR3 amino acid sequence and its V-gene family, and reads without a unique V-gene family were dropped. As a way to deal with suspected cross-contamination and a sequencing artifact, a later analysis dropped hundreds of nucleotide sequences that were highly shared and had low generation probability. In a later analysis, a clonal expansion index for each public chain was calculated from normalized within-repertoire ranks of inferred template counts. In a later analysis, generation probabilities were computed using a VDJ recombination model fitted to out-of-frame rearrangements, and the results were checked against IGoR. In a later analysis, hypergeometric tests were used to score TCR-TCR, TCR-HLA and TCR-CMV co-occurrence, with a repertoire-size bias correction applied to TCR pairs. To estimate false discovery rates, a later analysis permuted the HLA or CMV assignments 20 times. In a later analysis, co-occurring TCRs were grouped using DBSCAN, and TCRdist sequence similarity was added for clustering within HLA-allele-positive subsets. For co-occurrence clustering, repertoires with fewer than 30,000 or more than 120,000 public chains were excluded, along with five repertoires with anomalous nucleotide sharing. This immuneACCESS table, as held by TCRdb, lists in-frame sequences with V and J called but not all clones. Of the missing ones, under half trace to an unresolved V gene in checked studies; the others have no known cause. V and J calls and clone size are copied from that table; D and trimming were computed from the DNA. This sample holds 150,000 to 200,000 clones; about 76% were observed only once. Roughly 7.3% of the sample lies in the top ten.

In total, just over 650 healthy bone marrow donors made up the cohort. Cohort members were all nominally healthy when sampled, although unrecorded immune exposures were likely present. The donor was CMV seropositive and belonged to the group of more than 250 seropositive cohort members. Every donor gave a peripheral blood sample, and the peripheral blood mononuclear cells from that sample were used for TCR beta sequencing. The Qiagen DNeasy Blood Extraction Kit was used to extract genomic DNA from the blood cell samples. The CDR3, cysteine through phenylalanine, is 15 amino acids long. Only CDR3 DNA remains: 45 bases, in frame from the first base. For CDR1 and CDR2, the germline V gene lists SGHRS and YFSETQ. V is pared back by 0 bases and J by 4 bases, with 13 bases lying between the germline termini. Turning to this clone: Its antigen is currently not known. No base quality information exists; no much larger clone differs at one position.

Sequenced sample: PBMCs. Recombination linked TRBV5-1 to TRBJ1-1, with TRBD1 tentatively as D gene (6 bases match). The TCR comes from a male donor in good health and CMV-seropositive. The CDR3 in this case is CASSLDGGSGTEAFF. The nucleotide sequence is TGCGCCAGCAGCTTGGATGGGGGCTCGGGCACTGAAGCTTTCTTT.